This T cell receptor beta chain is drawn from a study of shared clonotypes between healthy human individuals. This CDR3 contains 14 residues. V was pared by 2 bases and J by 1 base, with 9 bases between. Germline CDR1 reads SGDLS; CDR2 reads YYNGEE. Several immunoSEQ plates held equal portions of the genomic DNA taken from each subset. Around 29,000 T cell genomes, or around 300 ng DNA, went into unsorted PBMC replicate PCRs. The sequenced material, unsorted PBMC DNA, was run on ten immunoSEQ deep assay plates. Only in-frame clones appear in the TCRdb table, and some are missing; sequencing was by immunoSEQ multiplex PCR. The sample lists about 500,000 clones, roughly three quarters occurring once. Unsorted samples, those not sorted, used about 90 million PBMCs for genomic DNA. This clone has only one observation. A far bigger clonotype differs at one base, so this is likely a read error.

The sample was PBMCs. This receptor was identified in a woman in her 40s in good health. Some clones in this sample may be carry-over from other donors' samples. This chain links TRBV9 with TRBJ2-5, with D possibly matching TRBD1 (5 bases). This chain's CDR3 is CASSVDSTQETQYF. The DNA of the CDR3 is TGTGCCAGCAGCGTCGACAGTACCCAAGAGACCCAGTACTTC.